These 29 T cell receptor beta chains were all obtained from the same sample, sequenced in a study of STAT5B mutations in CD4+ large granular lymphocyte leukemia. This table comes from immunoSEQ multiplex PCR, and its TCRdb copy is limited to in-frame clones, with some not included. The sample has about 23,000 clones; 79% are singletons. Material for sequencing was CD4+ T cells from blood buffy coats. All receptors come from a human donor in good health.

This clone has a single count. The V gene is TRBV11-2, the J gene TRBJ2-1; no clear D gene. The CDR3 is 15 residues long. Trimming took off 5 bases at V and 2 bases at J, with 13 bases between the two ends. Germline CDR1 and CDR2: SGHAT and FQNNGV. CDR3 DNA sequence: TGTGCCAGCAGCCCCCGACTTAACCCCTACAATGAGCAGTTCTTC. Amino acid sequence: CASSPRLNPYNEQFF. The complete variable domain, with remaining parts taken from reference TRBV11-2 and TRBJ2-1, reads EAGVAQSPRYKIIEKRQSVAFWCNPISGHATLYWYQQILGQGPKLLIQFQNNGVVDDSQLPKDRFSAERLKGVDSTLKIQPAKLEDSAVYLCASSPRLNPYNEQFFGPGTRLTVL.

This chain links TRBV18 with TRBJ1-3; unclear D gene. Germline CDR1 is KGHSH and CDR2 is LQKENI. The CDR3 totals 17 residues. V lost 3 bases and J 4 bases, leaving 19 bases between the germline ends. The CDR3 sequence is CASSPIGLRGGGNTIYF. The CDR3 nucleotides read TGTGCCAGCTCACCCATTGGGCTCCGGGGAGGAGGAAACACCATATATTTT.

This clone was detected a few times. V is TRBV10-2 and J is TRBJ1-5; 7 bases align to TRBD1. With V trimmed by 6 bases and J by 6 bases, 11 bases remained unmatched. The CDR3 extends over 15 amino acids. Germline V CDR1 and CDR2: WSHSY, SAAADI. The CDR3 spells CASRDSGDSVQPQHF. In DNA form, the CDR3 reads TGCGCCAGCAGGGACTCCGGGGACAGTGTTCAGCCCCAGCATTTT.

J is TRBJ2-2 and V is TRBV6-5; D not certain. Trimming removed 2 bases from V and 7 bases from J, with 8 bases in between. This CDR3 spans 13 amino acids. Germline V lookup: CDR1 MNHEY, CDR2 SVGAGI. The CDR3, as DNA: TGTGCCAGCAGTTACGGGAACTACGGGGAGCTGTTTTTT. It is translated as CASSYGNYGELFF.

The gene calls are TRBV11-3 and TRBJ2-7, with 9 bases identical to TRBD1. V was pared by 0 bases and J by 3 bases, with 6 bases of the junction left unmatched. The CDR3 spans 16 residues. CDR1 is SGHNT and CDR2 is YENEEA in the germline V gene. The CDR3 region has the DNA TGTGCCAGCAGCTTAGAAGGGGGACAGGGTTTCTACGAGCAGTACTTC. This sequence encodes CASSLEGGQGFYEQYF. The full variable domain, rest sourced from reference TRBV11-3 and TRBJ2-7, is EAGVVQSPRYKIIEKKQPVAFWCNPISGHNTLYWYLQNLGQGPELLIRYENEEAVDDSQLPKDRFSAERLKGVDSTLKIQPAELGDSAVYLCASSLEGGQGFYEQYFGPGTRLTVT.

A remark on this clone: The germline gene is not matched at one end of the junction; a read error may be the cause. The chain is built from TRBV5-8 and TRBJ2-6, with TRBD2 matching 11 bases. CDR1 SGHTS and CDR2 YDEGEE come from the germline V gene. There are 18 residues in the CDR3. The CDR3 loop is CVSSLFLAGGSGANVLTF. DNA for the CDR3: TGTGTCAGCAGCTTATTTCTAGCGGGGGGCTCTGGGGCCAACGTCCTGACTTTC.

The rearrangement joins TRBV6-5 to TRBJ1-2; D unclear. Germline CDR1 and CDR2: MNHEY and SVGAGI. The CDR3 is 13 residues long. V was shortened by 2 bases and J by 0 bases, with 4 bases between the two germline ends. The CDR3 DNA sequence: TGTGCCAGCAGTTACGGGGCTAACTATGGCTACACCTTC. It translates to CASSYGANYGYTF.

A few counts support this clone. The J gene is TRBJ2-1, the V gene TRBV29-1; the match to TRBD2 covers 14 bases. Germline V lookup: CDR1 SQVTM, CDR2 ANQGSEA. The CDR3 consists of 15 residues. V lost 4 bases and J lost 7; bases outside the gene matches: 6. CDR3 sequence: CSVGIGTSGRNEQFF. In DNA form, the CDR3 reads TGCAGCGTTGGGATTGGGACTAGCGGGAGAAATGAGCAGTTCTTC.

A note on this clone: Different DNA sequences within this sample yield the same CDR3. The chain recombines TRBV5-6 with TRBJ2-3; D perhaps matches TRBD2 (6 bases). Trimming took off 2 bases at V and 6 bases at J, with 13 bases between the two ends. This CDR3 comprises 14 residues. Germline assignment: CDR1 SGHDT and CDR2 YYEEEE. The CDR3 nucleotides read TGTGCCAGCAGCTTAATAGCGGTCACGGATACGCAGTATTTT. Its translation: CASSLIAVTDTQYF.

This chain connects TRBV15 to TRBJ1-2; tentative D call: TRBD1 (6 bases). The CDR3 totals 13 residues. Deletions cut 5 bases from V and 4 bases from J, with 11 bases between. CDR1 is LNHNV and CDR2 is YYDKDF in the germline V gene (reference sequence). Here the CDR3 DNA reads TGTGCCACCAGCTTGACAGGCACCTATGGCTACACCTTC. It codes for CATSLTGTYGYTF.

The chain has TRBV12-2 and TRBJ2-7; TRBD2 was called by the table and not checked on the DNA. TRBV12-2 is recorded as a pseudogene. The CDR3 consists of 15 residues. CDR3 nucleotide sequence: TGTGCAAGTCGCTTACGTTCTCCGGGGGGCTACGAGCAGTACTTC. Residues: CASRLRSPGGYEQYF.

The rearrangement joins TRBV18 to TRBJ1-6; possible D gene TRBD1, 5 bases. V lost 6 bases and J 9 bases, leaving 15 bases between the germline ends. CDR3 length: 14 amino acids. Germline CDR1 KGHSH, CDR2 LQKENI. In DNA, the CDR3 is TGTGCCAGCTCGGGAGGCCAGGGAGGTTCACCCCTCCACTTT. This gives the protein CASSGGQGGSPLHF.

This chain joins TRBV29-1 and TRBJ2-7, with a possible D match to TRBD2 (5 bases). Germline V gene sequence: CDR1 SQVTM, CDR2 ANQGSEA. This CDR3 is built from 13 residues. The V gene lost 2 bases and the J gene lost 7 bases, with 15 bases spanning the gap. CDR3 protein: CSVELTFGSEQYF. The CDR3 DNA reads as TGCAGCGTTGAACTGACCTTTGGGAGTGAGCAGTACTTC.

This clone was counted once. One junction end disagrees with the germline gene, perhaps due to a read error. CDR3 sequence (DNA): TGTGCCAACTCCCGGGACAGGACCACACATACGCAGTATTTT. It yields the protein CANSRDRTTHTQYF. The chain is built from TRBV2 and TRBJ2-3; 8 bases fit TRBD1. The germline gives CDR1 SNHLY, CDR2 FYNNEI. The CDR3 totals 14 residues.

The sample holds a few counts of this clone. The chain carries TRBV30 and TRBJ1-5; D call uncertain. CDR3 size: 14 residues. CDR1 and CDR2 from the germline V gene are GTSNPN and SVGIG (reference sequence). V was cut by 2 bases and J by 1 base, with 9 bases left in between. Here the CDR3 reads CAWSQSLSNQPQHF. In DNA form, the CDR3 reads TGTGCCTGGAGTCAATCCCTGAGCAATCAGCCCCAGCATTTT.

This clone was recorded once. CDR3 coding DNA: TGTGCCAGCAGCTTTGGGGTAACCATGAACACTGAAGCTTTCTTT. Translating it yields CASSFGVTMNTEAFF. The genes are TRBV7-8 and TRBJ1-1; D not certain. The CDR3 covers 15 residues. The germline V gene encodes CDR1 SGHVS and CDR2 FQNEAQ. Trimming cost V 3 bases and J 0 bases, with 11 bases left between them.

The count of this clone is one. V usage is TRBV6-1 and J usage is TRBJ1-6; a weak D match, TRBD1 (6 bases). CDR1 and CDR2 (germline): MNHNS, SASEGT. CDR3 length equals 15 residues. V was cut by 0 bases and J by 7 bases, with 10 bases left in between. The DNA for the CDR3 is TGTGCCAGCAGTGAAGCGGGGACACCGAATTCACCCCTCCACTTT. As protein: CASSEAGTPNSPLHF.

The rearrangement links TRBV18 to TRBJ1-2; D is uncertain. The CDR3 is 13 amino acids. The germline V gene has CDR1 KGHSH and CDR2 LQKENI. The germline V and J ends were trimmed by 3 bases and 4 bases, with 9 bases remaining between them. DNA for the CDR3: TGTGCCAGCTCACCGGAGGGAACCTATGGCTACACCTTC. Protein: CASSPEGTYGYTF.

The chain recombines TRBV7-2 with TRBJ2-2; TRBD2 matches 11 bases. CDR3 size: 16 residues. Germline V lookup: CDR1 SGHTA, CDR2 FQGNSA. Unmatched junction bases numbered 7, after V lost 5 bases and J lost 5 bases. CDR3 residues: CASSPTPSGRTGELFF. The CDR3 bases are TGTGCCAGCAGCCCGACCCCTAGCGGGAGGACCGGGGAGCTGTTTTTT.

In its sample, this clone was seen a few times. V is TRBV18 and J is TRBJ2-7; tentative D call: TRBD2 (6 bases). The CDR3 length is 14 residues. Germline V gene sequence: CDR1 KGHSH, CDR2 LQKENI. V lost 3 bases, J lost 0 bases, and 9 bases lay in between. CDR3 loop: CASSPSGSSYEQYF. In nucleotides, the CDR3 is TGTGCCAGCTCACCTAGCGGTAGCTCCTACGAGCAGTACTTC.

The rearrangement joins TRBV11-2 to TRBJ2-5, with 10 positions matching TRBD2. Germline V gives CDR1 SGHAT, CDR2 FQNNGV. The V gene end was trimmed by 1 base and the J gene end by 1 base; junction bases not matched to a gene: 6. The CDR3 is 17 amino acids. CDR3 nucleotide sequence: TGTGCCAGCAGCTTAGTCGGTAGCGGGAGGATCCAAGAGACCCAGTACTTC. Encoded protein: CASSLVGSGRIQETQYF.

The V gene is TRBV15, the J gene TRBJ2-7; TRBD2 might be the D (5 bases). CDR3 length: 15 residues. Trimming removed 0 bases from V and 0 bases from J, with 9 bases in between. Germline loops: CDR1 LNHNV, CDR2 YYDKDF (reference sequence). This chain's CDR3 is CATSRDSTSSYEQYF. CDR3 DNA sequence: TGTGCCACCAGCAGAGATTCAACTAGCTCCTACGAGCAGTACTTC.

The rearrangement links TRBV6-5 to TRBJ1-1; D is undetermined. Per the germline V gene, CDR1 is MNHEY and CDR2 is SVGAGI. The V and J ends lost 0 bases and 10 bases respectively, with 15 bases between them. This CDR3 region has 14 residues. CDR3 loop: CASSYSWNEKGAFF. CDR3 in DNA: TGTGCCAGCAGTTACTCGTGGAATGAAAAGGGAGCTTTCTTT.

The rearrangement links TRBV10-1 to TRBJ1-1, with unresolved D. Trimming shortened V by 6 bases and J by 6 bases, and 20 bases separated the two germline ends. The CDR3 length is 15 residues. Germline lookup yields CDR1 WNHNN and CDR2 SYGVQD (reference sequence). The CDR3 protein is CASSYGPPSEAEAFF. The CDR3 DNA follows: TGCGCCAGCAGCTACGGGCCCCCCTCGGAGGCTGAAGCTTTCTTT.

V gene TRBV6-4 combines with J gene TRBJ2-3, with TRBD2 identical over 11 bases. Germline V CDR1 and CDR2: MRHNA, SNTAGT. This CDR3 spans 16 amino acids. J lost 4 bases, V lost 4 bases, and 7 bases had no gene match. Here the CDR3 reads CASSVTSGSGADTQYF. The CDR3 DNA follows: TGTGCCAGCAGTGTTACTAGCGGGAGTGGCGCAGATACGCAGTATTTT.

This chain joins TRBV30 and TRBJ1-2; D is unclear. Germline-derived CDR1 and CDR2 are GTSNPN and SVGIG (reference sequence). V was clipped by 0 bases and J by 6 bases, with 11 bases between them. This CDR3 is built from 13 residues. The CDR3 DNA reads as TGTGCCTGGAGTGTATACGGACTGGATGGCTACACCTTC. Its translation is CAWSVYGLDGYTF.

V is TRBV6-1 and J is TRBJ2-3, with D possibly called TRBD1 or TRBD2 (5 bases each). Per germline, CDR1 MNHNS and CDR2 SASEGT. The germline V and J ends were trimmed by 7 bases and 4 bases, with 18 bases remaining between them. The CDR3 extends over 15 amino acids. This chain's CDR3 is CASKVEAGSADTQYF. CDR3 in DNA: TGTGCCAGCAAGGTGGAGGCAGGGTCGGCAGATACGCAGTATTTT.

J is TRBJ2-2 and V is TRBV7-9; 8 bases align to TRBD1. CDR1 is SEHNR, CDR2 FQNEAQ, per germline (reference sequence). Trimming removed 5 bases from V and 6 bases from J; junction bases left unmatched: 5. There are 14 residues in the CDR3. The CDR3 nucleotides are TGTGCCAGCAGCCGACAGGGGTTGGCCGGGGAGCTGTTTTTT. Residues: CASSRQGLAGELFF.

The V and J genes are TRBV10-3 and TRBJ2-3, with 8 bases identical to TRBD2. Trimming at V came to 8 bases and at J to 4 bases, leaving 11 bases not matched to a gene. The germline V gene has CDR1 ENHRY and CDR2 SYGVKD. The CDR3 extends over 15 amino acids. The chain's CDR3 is CAIGWTGGPADTQYF. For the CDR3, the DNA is TGTGCCATCGGGTGGACGGGAGGGCCGGCAGATACGCAGTATTTT.